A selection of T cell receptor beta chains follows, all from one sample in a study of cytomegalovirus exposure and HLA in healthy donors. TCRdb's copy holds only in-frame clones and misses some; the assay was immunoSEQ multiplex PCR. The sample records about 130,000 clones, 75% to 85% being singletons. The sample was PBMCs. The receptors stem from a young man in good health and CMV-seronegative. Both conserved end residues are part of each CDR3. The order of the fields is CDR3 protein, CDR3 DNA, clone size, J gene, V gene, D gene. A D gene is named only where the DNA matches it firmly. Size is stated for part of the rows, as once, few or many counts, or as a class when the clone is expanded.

CASSLRVQNTGELFF | TGTGCCAGCAGCTTAAGAGTGCAGAACACCGGGGAGCTGTTTTTT | NA | TRBJ2-2 | TRBV7-2 | NA
CASSLYGTGKTYEQYF | TGCGCCAGCAGCTTGTATGGGACAGGTAAAACCTACGAGCAGTACTTC | NA | TRBJ2-7 | TRBV5-1 | TRBD1
CAWRTGDVSYEQYF | TGTGCCTGGAGGACAGGGGACGTGTCCTACGAGCAGTACTTC | NA | TRBJ2-7 | TRBV30 | TRBD1
CASSLDQGTDTQYF | TGCGCCAGCAGCTTGGACCAGGGCACAGATACGCAGTATTTT | NA | TRBJ2-3 | TRBV5-1 | NA
CASTGSGTDYNEQFF | TGTGCCAGCACAGGTAGCGGGACGGACTACAATGAGCAGTTCTTC | NA | TRBJ2-1 | TRBV2 | TRBD2
CASSQGGQNYGYTF | TGTGCCAGCAGTCAAGGCGGACAGAACTATGGCTACACCTTC | NA | TRBJ1-2 | TRBV27 | NA
CATSRPGLAGVRETQYF | TGTGCCACCAGCCGGCCGGGACTAGCGGGAGTAAGAGAGACCCAGTACTTC | NA | TRBJ2-5 | TRBV15 | TRBD2
CASSRDRAHHEQYF | TGTGCCAGTAGTAGGGACAGGGCCCACCACGAGCAGTACTTC | NA | TRBJ2-7 | TRBV19 | TRBD1
CASSGRTSGADTQYF | TGTGCCAGCAGTGGAAGGACTAGCGGCGCAGATACGCAGTATTTT | NA | TRBJ2-3 | TRBV25-1 | TRBD2
CASSQGVTRAVGNIQYF | TGCGCCAGCAGCCAAGGGGTCACCAGGGCGGTTGGGAACATTCAGTACTTC | NA | TRBJ2-4 | TRBV4-1 | NA
CATSRLAGGTDTQYF | TGTGCCACCTCACGGCTAGCGGGAGGCACAGATACGCAGTATTTT | NA | TRBJ2-3 | TRBV19 | TRBD2
CASSLMVGNQPQHF | TGTGCCAGCAGCTTGATGGTAGGCAATCAGCCCCAGCATTTT | NA | TRBJ1-5 | TRBV5-6 | NA
CASSLDLVTQYF | TGTGCCAGCAGCTTAGACTTGGTTACGCAGTATTTT | NA | TRBJ2-3 | TRBV7-8 | NA
CASSERSWTEAFF | TGTGCCAGTAGTGAGAGGAGTTGGACTGAAGCTTTCTTT | NA | TRBJ1-1 | TRBV19 | NA
CASSQVLTHGYTF | TGCGCCAGCAGCCAAGTCCTGACACATGGCTACACCTTC | NA | TRBJ1-2 | TRBV4-1 | NA
CASSWGTGSYEQYF | TGTGCCAGCAGCTGGGGGACAGGCTCCTACGAGCAGTACTTC | NA | TRBJ2-7 | TRBV27 | TRBD1
CASSLTLVQTQYF | TGTGCCAGCAGTCTAACCCTAGTACAGACCCAGTACTTC | NA | TRBJ2-5 | TRBV28 | NA
CASSLAGGGETQYF | TGTGCTAGCAGCTTAGCGGGAGGGGGTGAGACCCAGTACTTC | NA | TRBJ2-5 | TRBV7-7 | TRBD2
CASSFHWGDQPQHF | TGTGCCAGCAGCTTCCACTGGGGAGATCAGCCCCAGCATTTT | NA | TRBJ1-5 | TRBV9 | NA
CASSQSGQILGYTF | TGCGCCAGCAGCCAGTCGGGACAGATACTTGGCTACACCTTC | NA | TRBJ1-2 | TRBV4-1 | TRBD1
CASSTQGRGNQPQHF | TGTGCCAGCAGTACACAGGGCAGGGGCAATCAGCCCCAGCATTTT | NA | TRBJ1-5 | TRBV6-6 | NA
CASSLGGAHTIYF | TGTGCCAGCAGCTTGGGAGGGGCGCACACCATATATTTT | NA | TRBJ1-3 | TRBV7-2 | NA
CASSLTSGSGTYEQYF | TGTGCCAGCAGCTTGACCAGCGGGAGCGGTACCTACGAGCAGTACTTC | NA | TRBJ2-7 | TRBV5-4 | TRBD2
CAWSVPLYTDTQYF | TGTGCCTGGAGTGTACCTCTATACACAGATACGCAGTATTTT | NA | TRBJ2-3 | TRBV30 | NA
CASSLGQGGGYTF | TGTGCCAGCAGCTTAGGCCAGGGAGGAGGCTACACCTTC | NA | TRBJ1-2 | TRBV7-6 | NA
CASGGASEAFF | TGTGCCAGTGGGGGGGCGAGTGAAGCTTTCTTT | NA | TRBJ1-1 | TRBV28 | NA
CASSVSVGGGNGEKLFF | TGTGCCAGCAGCGTCAGTGTGGGGGGGGGAAATGGTGAAAAACTGTTTTTT | NA | TRBJ1-4 | TRBV9 | NA
CASSESTGRRQPQHF | TGTGCCAGCAGTGAATCTACAGGGAGACGACAGCCCCAGCATTTT | NA | TRBJ1-5 | TRBV2 | NA
CASSLTGGTGELFF | TGTGCCAGCAGCTTAACTGGAGGAACGGGGGAGCTGTTTTTT | NA | TRBJ2-2 | TRBV7-3 | NA
CASSWTSGDSTQYF | TGCGCCAGCAGCTGGACTAGCGGGGATTCCACGCAGTATTTT | NA | TRBJ2-3 | TRBV5-1 | TRBD2
CASSSYGLNTEAFF | TGTGCCAGCAGCTCCTATGGACTAAACACTGAAGCTTTCTTT | few | TRBJ1-1 | TRBV11-1 | NA
CASSRQAALRKLFF | TGTGCCAGCAGCAGACAGGCCGCCCTGAGGAAACTGTTTTTT | few | TRBJ1-4 | TRBV2 | NA